This TCR beta chain is drawn from a study of T cell responses to AZD1222 COVID-19 vaccine. Study-wide points: The sample set comprised mostly white British donors with more females, and clonal diversity was possibly underestimated.

This clone was observed a single time. Its target is unknown. Libraries were prepared by immunoSEQ multiplex PCR; TCRdb keeps only in-frame clonotypes and omits some of them. This sample yields about 180,000 clones, of which 91% are seen a single time; approximately 1.9% belongs to the top ten. V was clipped by 3 bases and J by 1 base, with 14 bases between them. Germline V gene lookup returns CDR1 SQVTM and CDR2 ANQGSEA. CDR3 length: 15 amino acids. The source of this sequence is an adult in good health. Material: peripheral blood, obtained on day 0 of AZD1222 vaccination. The chain is built from TRBV29-1 and TRBJ2-3; D is perhaps TRBD1 or TRBD2 (6 bases each). The CDR3 DNA is TGCAGCGTTGATCACACAGGGACTCGCACAGATACGCAGTATTTT. Translated: CSVDHTGTRTDTQYF.